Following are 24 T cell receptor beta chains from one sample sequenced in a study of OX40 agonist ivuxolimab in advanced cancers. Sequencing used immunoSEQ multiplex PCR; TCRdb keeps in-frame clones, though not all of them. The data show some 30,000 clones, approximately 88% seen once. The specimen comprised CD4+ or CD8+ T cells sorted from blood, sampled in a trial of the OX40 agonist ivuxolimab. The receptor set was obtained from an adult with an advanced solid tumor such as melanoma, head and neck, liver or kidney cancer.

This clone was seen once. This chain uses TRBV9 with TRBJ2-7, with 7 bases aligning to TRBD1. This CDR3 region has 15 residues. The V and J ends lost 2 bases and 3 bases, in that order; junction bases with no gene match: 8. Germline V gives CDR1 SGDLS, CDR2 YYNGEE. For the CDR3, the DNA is TGTGCCAGCAGCGTCAGTACAGGGGAAAACTACGAGCAGTACTTC. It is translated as CASSVSTGENYEQYF.

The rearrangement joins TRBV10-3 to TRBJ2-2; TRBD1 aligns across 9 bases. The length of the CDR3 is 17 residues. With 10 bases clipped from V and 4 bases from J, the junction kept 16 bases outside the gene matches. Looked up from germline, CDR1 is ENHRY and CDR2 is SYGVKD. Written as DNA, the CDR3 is TGTGCCACCGGGGGGTTGGACAGGGGCGGCCCCACCGGGGAGCTGTTTTTT. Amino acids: CATGGLDRGGPTGELFF.

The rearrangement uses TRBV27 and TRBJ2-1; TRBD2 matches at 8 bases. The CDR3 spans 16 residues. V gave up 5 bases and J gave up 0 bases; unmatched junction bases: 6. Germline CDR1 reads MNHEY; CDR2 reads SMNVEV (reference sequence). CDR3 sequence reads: CASSPLAGSSYNEQFF. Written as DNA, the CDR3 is TGTGCCAGCAGTCCCTTAGCGGGGAGCTCCTACAATGAGCAGTTCTTC.

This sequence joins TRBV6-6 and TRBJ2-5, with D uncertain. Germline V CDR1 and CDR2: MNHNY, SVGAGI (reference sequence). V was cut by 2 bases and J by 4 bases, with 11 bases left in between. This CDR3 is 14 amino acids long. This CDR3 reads CASSYGLEGETQYF. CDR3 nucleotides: TGTGCCAGCAGTTACGGGCTAGAAGGAGAGACCCAGTACTTC.

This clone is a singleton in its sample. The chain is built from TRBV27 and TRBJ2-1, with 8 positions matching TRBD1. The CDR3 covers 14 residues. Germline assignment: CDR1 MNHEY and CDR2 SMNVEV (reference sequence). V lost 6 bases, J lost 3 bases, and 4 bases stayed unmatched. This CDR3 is CASRLTGVYNEQFF. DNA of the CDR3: TGTGCCAGCAGGTTGACAGGGGTCTACAATGAGCAGTTCTTC.

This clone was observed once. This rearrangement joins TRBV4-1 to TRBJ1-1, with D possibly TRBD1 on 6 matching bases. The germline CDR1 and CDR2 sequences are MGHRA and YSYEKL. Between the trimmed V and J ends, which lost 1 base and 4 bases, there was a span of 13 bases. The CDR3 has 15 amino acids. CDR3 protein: CASSQARGSSTEAFF. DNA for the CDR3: TGCGCCAGCAGCCAAGCCAGGGGTAGTAGCACTGAAGCTTTCTTT.

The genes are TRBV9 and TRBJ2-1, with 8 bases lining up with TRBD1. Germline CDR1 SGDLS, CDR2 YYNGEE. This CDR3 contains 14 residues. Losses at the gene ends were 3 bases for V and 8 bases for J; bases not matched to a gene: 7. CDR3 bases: TGTGCCAGCAGCGGACAGGGGAATGGGGATGAGCAGTTCTTC. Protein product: CASSGQGNGDEQFF.

In DNA, the CDR3 is TGTGCCAGCAGCCACGGGACTACATACAATGAGCAGTTCTTC. This gives the protein CASSHGTTYNEQFF. This rearrangement joins TRBV7-9 to TRBJ2-1; 7 bases map to TRBD2. The junction had 5 bases not matched to a gene; V was cut back by 5 bases and J by 4 bases. CDR1 and CDR2 (germline): SEHNR, FQNEAQ (reference sequence). This CDR3 spans 14 amino acids.

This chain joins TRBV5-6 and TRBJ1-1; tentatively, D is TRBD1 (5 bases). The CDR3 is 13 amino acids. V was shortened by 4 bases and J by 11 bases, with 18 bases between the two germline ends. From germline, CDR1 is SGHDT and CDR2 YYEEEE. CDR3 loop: CASSHPGTDGAFF. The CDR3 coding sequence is TGTGCCAGCAGCCACCCCGGGACCGACGGCGCTTTCTTT.

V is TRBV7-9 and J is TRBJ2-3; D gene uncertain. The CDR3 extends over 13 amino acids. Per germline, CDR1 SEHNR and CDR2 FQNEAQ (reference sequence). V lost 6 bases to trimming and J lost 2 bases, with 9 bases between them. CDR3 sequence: CASSSPYTDTQYF. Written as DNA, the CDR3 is TGTGCCAGCAGTTCCCCCTACACAGATACGCAGTATTTT. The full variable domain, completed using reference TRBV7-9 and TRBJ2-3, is DTGVSQNPRHKITKRGQNVTFRCDPISEHNRLYWYRQTLGQGPEFLTYFQNEAQLEKSRLLSDRFSAERPKGSFSTLEIQRTEQGDSAMYLCASSSPYTDTQYFGPGTRLTVL.

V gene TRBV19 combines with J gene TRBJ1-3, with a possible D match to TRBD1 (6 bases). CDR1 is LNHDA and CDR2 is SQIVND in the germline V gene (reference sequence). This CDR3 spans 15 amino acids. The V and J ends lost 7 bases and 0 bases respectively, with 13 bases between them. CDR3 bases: TGTGCCAGTACCCAAGACAGGTCCTCTGGAAACACCATATATTTT. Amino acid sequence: CASTQDRSSGNTIYF.

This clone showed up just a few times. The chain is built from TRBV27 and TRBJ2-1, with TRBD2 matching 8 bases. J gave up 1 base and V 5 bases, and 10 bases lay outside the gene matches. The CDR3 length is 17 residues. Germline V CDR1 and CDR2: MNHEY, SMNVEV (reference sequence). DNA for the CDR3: TGTGCCAGCAGTCCACGCAGCGGGAGTCAATCCTACAATGAGCAGTTCTTC. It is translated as CASSPRSGSQSYNEQFF.

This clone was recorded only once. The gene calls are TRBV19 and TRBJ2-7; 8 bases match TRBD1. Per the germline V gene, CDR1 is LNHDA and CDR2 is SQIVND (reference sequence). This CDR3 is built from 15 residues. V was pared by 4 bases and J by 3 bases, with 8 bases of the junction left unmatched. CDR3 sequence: CASSTGQGPFYEQYF. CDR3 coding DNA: TGTGCCAGTAGTACCGGACAGGGACCTTTCTACGAGCAGTACTTC.

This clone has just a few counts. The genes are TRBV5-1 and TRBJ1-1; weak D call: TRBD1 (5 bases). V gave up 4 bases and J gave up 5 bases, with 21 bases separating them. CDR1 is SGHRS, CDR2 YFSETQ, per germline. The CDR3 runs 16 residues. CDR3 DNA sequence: TGCGCCAGCAGCGTAGGAGGGGACCCCCGTTGGACTGAAGCTTTCTTT. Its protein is CASSVGGDPRWTEAFF.

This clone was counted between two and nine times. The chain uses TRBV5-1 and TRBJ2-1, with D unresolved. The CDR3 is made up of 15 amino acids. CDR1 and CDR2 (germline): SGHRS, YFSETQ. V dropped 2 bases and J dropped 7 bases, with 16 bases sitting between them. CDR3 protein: CASSLGIQVGNEQFF. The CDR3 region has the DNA TGCGCCAGCAGCTTAGGGATCCAGGTGGGGAATGAGCAGTTCTTC.

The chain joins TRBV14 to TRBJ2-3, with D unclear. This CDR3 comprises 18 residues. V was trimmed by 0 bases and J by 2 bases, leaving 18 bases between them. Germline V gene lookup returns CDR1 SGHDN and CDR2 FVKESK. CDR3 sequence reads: CASSQDGWIDGVTDTQYF. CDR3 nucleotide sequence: TGTGCCAGCAGCCAAGATGGCTGGATCGATGGGGTCACAGATACGCAGTATTTT.

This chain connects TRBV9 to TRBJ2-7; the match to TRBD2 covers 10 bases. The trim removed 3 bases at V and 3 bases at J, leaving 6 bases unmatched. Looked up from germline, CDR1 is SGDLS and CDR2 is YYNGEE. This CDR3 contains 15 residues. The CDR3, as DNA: TGTGCCAGCAGCGCAGCGGCTAGCGGGAGCTACGAGCAGTACTTC. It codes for CASSAAASGSYEQYF.

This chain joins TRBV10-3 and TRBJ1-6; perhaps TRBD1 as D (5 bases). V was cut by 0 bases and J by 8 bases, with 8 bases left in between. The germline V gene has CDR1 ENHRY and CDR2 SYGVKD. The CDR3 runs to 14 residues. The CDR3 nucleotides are TGTGCCATCAGTGAGTCCCAGGGATATTCACCCCTCCACTTT. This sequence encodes CAISESQGYSPLHF.

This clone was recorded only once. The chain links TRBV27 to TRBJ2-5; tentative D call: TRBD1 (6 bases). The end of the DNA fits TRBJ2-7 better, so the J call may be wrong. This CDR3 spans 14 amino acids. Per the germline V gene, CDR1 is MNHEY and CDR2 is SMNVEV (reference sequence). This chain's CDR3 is CASSLRQVGYEQYF. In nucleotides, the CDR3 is TGTGCCAGCAGTTTACGACAGGTTGGGTACGAGCAGTACTTC.

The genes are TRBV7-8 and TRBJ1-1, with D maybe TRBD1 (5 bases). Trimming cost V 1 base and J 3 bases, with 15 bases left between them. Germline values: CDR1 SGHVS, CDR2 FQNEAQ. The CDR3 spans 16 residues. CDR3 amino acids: CASSLEAGRWDTEAFF. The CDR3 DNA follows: TGTGCCAGCAGCTTAGAGGCAGGGAGATGGGACACTGAAGCTTTCTTT.

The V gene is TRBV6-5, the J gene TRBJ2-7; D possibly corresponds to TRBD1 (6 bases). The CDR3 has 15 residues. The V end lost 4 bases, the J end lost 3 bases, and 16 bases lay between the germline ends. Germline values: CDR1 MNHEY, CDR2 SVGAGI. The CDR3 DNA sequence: TGTGCCAGCAGTTTTGGGACACCGACTCGCTACGAGCAGTACTTC. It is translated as CASSFGTPTRYEQYF.

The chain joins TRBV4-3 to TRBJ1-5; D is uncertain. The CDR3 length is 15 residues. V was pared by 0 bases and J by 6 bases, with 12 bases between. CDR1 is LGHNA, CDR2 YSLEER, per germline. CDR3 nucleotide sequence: TGCGCCAGCAGCCAAGAGCGAGGGAGAGGTCAGCCCCAGCATTTT. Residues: CASSQERGRGQPQHF.

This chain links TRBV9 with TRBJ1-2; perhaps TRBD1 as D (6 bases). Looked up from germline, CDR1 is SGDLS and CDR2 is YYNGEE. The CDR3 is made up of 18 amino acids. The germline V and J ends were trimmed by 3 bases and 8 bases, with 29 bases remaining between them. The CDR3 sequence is CASSADRGYDRSSGGYTF. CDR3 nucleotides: TGTGCCAGCAGCGCCGATAGGGGCTATGACAGGAGCTCAGGAGGCTACACCTTC.

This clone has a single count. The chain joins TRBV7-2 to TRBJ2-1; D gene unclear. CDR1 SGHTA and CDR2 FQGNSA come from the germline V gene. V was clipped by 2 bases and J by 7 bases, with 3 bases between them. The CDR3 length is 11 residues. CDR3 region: CASSLMNEQFF. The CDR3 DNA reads TGTGCCAGCAGCTTAATGAATGAGCAGTTCTTC.